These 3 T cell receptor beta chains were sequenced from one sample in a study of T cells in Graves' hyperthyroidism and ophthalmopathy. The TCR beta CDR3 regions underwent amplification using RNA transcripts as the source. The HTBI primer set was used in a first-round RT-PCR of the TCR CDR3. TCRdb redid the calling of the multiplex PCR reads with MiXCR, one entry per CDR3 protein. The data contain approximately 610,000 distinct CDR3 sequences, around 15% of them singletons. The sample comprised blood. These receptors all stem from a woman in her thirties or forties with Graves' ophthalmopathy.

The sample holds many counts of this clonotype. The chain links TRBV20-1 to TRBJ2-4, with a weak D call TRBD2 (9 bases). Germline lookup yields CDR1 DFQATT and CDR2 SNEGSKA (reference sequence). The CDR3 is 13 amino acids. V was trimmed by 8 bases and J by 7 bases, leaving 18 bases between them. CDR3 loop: CSLAGQGANIQYF. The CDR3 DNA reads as TGCAGTCTAGCGGGGCAGGGGGCTAACATTCAGTACTTC.

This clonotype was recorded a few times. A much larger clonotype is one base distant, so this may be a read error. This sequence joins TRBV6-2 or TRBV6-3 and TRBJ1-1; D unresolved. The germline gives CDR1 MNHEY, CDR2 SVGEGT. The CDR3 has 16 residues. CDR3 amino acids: CASRRNPGLRNTEVFF. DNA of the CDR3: TGTGCCAGCAGACGCAACCCGGGCTTGAGAAACACTGAAGTTTTCTTT.

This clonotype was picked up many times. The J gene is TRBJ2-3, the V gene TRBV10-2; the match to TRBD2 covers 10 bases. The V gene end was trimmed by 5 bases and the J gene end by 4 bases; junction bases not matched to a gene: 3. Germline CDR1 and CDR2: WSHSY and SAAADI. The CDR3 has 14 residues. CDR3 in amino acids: CASSSSGSSDTQYF. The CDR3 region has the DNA TGCGCCAGCAGTTCTAGCGGGAGCTCAGATACGCAGTATTTT.